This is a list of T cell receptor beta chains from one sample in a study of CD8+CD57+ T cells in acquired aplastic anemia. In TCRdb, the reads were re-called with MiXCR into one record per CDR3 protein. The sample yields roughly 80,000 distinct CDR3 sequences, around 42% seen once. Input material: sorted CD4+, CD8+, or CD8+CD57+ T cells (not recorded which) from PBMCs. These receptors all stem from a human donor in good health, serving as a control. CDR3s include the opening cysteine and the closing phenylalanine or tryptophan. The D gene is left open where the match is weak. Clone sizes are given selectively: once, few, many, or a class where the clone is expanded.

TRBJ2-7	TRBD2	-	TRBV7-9	TGTGCCAGCAGCGTAGGGCCGGGGGTAGCGGGGCAGTACTTC	CASSVGPGVAGQYF
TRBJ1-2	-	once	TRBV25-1	TGTGCCAGCAGTTTAAGAGGCAGGGTCCCCTATGGCTACACCTTC	CASSLRGRVPYGYTF
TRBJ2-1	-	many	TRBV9	TGTGCCAGCAGCGTAGCTCTGGATGAGCAGTTCTTC	CASSVALDEQFF
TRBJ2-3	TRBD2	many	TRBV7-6	TGTGCCAGCAGCTTAGACCCCGGACTAGGGAGCACAGATACGCAGTATTTT	CASSLDPGLGSTDTQYF
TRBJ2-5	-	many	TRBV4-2	TGTGCCAGCAGCCAAGCTCCGGGCGGGATGGGGAGTGAGACCCAGTACTTC	CASSQAPGGMGSETQYF
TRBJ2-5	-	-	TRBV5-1	TGCGCCAGCAGCCCGGGACTTCAGGGGGTGGGGACCCAGTACTTC	CASSPGLQGVGTQYF
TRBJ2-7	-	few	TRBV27	TGTGCCAGCAGTTTATCATCCGACTACGAGCAGTACTTC	CASSLSSDYEQYF
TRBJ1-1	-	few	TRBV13	TGTGCCAGCAGCTTTCCAGGGAAGGAAGCTTTCTTT	CASSFPGKEAFF
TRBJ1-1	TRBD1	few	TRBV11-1	TGTGCCAGCAGCTTGGGACAGGGGTACACTGAAGCTTTCTTT	CASSLGQGYTEAFF
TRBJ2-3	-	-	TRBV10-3	TGTGCCATCAGCGATAGGTTGGATACGCAGTATTTT	CAISDRLDTQYF
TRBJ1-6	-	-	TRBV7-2	TGTGCCAGCAGCTTAAGACCCCTCCACTTT	CASSLRPLHF
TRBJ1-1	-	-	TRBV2	TGTGCCAGCAGTCGGGTAATGAACACTGGAGCTTTCTTT	CASSRVMNTGAFF
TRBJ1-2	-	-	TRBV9	TGTGCCAGCAGAGACCAGGGCTATGGCTACACCTTC	CASRDQGYGYTF
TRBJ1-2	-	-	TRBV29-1	TGCAGCGTCTTTGACAGATATGGCTACACCTTC	CSVFDRYGYTF
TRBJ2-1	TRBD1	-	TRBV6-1	TGTGCCAGCAGCAGAACCCTTACAGGGGAAAGCGAGCAGTTCTTC	CASSRTLTGESEQFF
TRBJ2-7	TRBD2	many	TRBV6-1	TGTGCCAGCAGTACTTACGGGGGGTCCTACGAGCAGTACTTC	CASSTYGGSYEQYF
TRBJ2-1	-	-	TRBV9	TGTGCCAGCAGCCCAGGGTTTAACAATGAGCAGTTCTTC	CASSPGFNNEQFF
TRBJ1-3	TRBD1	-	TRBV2	TGTGCCAGCAGGGACAGGGGCTCTGGAAACACCATATATTTT	CASRDRGSGNTIYF
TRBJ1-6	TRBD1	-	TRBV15	TGTGCCACCTGCAGAGGGGGGGACAGGGGATCCTCACCCCTCCACTTT	CATCRGGDRGSSPLHF
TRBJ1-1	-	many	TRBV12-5	TGTGCTAGTGGTTTCGCGAACACTGAAGCTTTCTTT	CASGFANTEAFF
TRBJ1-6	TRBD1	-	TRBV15	TGTGCCACCAGCATTAGTACAGGGGATAATTCACCCCTCCACTTT	CATSISTGDNSPLHF
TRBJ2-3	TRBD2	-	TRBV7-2	TGTGCCAGCGAGGGACTAGCGGGAGGAGATACGCAGTATTTT	CASEGLAGGDTQYF
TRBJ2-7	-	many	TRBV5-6	TGTGCCAGCAGCCGGACAGGGAGGGTTTACGAGCAGTACTTC	CASSRTGRVYEQYF
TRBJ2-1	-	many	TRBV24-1	TGTGCCACCAGTGACGCTGGGGCTAGCGAGATTAATGAGCAGTTCTTC	CATSDAGASEINEQFF
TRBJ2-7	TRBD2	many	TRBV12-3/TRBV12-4	TGTGCCAGCAGTTTGAGCGGGAGCTCCTACGAGCAGTACTTC	CASSLSGSSYEQYF
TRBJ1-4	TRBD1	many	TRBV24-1	TGTGCCACCAGTGAGGGGACAGGGGGTGAAAAACTGTTTTTT	CATSEGTGGEKLFF
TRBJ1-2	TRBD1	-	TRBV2	TGTGCCACACGGGACAGGGAGGAAAGTGGCTACACCTTC	CATRDREESGYTF
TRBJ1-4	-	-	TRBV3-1	TGTGCCAGCAGCCAAGGCAGTGGAAAACTGTTTTTT	CASSQGSGKLFF
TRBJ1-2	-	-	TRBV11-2	TGTGCCAGCAGCCAAGATCATACAGGGAACTATGGCTACACCTTC	CASSQDHTGNYGYTF
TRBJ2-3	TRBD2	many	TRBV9	TGTGCCAGCAGCGTAGCGAGACTAGCCTTCACAGATACGCAGTATTTT	CASSVARLAFTDTQYF
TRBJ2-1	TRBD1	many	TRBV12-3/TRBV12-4	TGTGCCAGCAGTTTAGCAGGGGGCCGGGATGAGCAGTTCTTC	CASSLAGGRDEQFF
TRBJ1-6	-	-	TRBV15	TGTGCCACCAGGGCAGGGAAGGTGCGAAATTCACCCCTCCACTTT	CATRAGKVRNSPLHF
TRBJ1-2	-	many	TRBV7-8	TGTGCCAGCAGCTTATCAGCCTCTAACTATGGCTACACCTTC	CASSLSASNYGYTF
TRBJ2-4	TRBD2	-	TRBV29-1	TGCAGCGCCCGCACTAGCGGGGAAGACCTTCAGTACTTC	CSARTSGEDLQYF
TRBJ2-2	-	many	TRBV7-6	TGTGCCAGCGGGGGTCTGAGCGGGGAGCTGTTTTTT	CASGGLSGELFF
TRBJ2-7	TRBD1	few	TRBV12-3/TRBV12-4	TGTGCCAGCAGTTTCATGGGACAGGGTTACGGGCAGTACTTC	CASSFMGQGYGQYF
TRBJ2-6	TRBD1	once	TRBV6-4	TGTGCCAGCAGTGACTCGTCAGGGGGCAACGTCCTGACTTTC	CASSDSSGGNVLTF
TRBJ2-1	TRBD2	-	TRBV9	TGTGCCAGCAGCGTAGGGGGAGCGGGAGGGTATGAGCAGTTCTTC	CASSVGGAGGYEQFF
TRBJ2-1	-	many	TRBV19	TGTGCCAGTAGTATTGAAGTATACTACAATGAGCAGTTCTTC	CASSIEVYYNEQFF
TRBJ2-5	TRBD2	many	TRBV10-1	TGCGCCAGCAGTGAGCCTGGACTAGCCGGAGAGACCCAGTACTTC	CASSEPGLAGETQYF
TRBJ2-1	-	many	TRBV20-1	TGCAGTGCTAGAGATCCCGCGGGTTCCTACAATGAGCAGTTCTTC	CSARDPAGSYNEQFF
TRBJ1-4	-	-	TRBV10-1	TGCGCCAGCAGTGACGCTAATGAAAAACTGTTTTTT	CASSDANEKLFF
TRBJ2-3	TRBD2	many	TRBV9	TGTGCCAGCAGCGTGTTTAGTAGCGGGAGTCCAGATACGCAGTATTTT	CASSVFSSGSPDTQYF
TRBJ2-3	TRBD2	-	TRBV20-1	TGCAGTGCTAGGAAACCTGGGGTAGCGGGACCAGATACGCAGTATTTT	CSARKPGVAGPDTQYF
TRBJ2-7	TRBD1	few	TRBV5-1	TGCGCCAGCAGCTTTGAGACAGGGGGTATCTACGAGCAGTACTTC	CASSFETGGIYEQYF
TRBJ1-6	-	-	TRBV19	TGTGCCAGTAGGAGGACCGGGAACTATAATTCACCCCTCCACTTT	CASRRTGNYNSPLHF
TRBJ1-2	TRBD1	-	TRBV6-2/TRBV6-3	TGTGCCAGCAGTCCTACAGGGGGGGACTATGGCTACACCTTC	CASSPTGGDYGYTF
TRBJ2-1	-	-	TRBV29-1	TGCAGCGTTGGAGAAACTCGAGGGGAGCAGTTCTTC	CSVGETRGEQFF
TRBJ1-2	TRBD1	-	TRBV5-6	TGTGCCAGCAGCTTGACAGGGGATCCACGACCCTATGGCTACACCTTC	CASSLTGDPRPYGYTF
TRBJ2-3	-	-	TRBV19	TGTGCCAGTAGTATCTCGGCAGATACGCGGTATTTT	CASSISADTRYF
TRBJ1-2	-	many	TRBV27	TGTGCCAGCAGTTCGCCACAGCTGGGCTATGGCTACACCTTC	CASSSPQLGYGYTF
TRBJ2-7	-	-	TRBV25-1	TGTGCCAGCAGCGAGGGGACCTTCTACGAGCAGTACTTC	CASSEGTFYEQYF
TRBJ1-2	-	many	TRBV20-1	TGCAGTGCTAGAGGAGCGGGGACGGATGGCTACACCTTC	CSARGAGTDGYTF
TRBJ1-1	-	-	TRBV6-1	TGTGCCAGCAGTGAATGGCAGGGAAACACTGAAGCTTTCTTT	CASSEWQGNTEAFF
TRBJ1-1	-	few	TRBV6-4	TGTGCCAGCAGTGACGGGTGGAACACTGAAGCTTTCTTT	CASSDGWNTEAFF
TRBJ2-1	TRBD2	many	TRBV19	TGTGCCAGTAGTAGACTAGCTGAGCAGTTCTTC	CASSRLAEQFF
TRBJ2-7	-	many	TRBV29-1	TGCAGCGTTGAAGGTTTAGGAGAACAGGGAGGGGACGAGCAGTACTTC	CSVEGLGEQGGDEQYF
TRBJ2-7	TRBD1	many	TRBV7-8	TGTGCCAGCAGCTTCTCTGACAGGGGGCGCGAGCAGTACTTC	CASSFSDRGREQYF
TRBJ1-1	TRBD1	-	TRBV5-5	TGTGCCAGCAGCTTGGCCGCGGCAGGGGGAGGTACTGAAGCTTTCTTT	CASSLAAAGGGTEAFF